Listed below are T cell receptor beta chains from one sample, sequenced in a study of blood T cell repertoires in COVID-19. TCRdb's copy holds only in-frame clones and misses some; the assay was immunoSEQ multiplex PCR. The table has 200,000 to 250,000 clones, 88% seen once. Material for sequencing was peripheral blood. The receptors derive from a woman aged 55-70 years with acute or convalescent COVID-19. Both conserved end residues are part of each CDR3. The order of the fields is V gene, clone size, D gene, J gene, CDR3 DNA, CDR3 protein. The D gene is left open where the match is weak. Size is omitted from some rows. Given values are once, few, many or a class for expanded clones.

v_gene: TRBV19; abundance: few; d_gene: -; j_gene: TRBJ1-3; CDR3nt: TGTGCCAGTAGTCAGCAGGGTCCTGGAAACACCATATATTTT; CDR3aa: CASSQQGPGNTIYF
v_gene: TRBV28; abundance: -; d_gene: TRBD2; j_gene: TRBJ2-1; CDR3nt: TGTGCCAGCAGTGTCGCGAGGGCAGGGACTACTGAGCAGTTCTTC; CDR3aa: CASSVARAGTTEQFF
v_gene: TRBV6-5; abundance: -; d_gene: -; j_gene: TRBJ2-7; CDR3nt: TGTGCCAGCAGGACTGGTCTCTACGAGCAGTACTTC; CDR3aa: CASRTGLYEQYF
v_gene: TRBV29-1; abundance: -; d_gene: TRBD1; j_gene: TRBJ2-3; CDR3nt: TGCAGCGCCACAGGGGGCAGGGTAGATACGCAGTATTTT; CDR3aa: CSATGGRVDTQYF
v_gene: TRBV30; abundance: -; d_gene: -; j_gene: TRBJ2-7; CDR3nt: TGTGCCTCTAGAATTTCCTACGAGCAGTACTTC; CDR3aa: CASRISYEQYF
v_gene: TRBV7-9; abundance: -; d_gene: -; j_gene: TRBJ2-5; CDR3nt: TGTGCCAGCAGCTCTTCGGGGGGCCCAAACCAAGAGACCCAGTACTTC; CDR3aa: CASSSSGGPNQETQYF
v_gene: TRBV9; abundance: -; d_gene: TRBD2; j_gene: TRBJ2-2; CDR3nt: TGTGCCAGCAGCGGACGTCTAAGCGGGGAGAGGGCCGGGGAGCTGTTTTTT; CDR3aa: CASSGRLSGERAGELFF
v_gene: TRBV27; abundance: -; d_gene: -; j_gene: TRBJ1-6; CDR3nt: TGTGCCAGCACTTTGAGCTCCTATAATTCACCCCTCCACTTT; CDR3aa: CASTLSSYNSPLHF
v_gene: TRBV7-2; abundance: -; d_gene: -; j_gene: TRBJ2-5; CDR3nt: TGTGCCAGCAGCCCAGGGTTCTCGGAGACCCAGTACTTC; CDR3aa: CASSPGFSETQYF
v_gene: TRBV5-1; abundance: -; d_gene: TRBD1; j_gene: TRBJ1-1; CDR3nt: TGCGCCAGCAGCGTGGGGACAGGGGGGAACACTGAAGCTTTCTTT; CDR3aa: CASSVGTGGNTEAFF
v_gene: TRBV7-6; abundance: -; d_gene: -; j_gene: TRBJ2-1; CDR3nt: TGTGCCAGCAGCTTTATTGGGGGGGCAGACAATGAGCAGTTCTTC; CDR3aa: CASSFIGGADNEQFF
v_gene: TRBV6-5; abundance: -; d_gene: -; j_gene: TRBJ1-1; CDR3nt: TGTGCCAGCAGTTACCTCACCCGGGGGGCGGACACTGAAGCTTTCTTT; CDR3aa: CASSYLTRGADTEAFF
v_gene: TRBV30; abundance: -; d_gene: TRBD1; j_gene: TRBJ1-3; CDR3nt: TGTGCCGGGAGGGGACAGGGGTCAGGAAACACCATATATTTT; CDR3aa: CAGRGQGSGNTIYF
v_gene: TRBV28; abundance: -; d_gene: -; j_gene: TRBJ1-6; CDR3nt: TGTGCCAGCCCACGCAGGGATCCTTCACCCCTCCACTTT; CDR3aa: CASPRRDPSPLHF
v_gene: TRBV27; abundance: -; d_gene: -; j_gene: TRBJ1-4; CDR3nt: TGTGCCAGCAGTGATACAAAGGGGTGGAATGAAAAACTGTTTTTT; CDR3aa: CASSDTKGWNEKLFF
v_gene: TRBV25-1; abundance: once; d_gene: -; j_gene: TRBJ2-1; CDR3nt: TGTGCCAGCAGTGAGCTCAGGACAGTCTCCTACAATGAGCAGTTCTTC; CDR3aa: CASSELRTVSYNEQFF
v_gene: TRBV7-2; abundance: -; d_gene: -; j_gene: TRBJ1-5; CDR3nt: TGTGCCAGCAGCTTAGGGCAGAATAATCAGCCCCAGCATTTT; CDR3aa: CASSLGQNNQPQHF
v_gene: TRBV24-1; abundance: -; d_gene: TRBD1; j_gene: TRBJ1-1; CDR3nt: TGTGCCACCAGTGATTGCGCGGAGGGACAGGGGGTCACGAACACTGAAGCTTTCTTT; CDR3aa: CATSDCAEGQGVTNTEAFF
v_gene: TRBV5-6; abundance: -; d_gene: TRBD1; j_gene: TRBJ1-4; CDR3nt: TGTGCCAGCAGCTCCAGGGTAGGGGGCGGTGAAAAACTGTTTTTT; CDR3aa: CASSSRVGGGEKLFF
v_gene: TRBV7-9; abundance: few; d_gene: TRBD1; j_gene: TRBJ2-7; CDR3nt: TGTGCCAGCAGCTTAGGGGACAGGGGGAGAGACTACGAGCAGTACTTC; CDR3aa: CASSLGDRGRDYEQYF
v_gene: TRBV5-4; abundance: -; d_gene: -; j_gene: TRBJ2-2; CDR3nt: TGTGCCAGCAGCATCAGTTTCGCGAACACCGGGGAGCTGTTTTTT; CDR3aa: CASSISFANTGELFF
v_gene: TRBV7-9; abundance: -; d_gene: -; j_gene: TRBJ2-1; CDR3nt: TGTGCAAGCCAGCAGGGGGGCTACAATGAGCAGTTCTTC; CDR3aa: CASQQGGYNEQFF
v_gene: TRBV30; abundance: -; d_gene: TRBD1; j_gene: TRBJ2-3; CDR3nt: TGTGCCTGGAGTCTCCGGACAGGGGGGAATACGCAGTATTTT; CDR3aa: CAWSLRTGGNTQYF
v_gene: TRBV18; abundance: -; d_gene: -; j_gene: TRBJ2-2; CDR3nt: TGTGCCAGCTCACCTGTTCCGGCCGGGGAGCTGTTTTTT; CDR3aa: CASSPVPAGELFF
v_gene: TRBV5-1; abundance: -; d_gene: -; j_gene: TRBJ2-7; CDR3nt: TGCGCCAGCAGCTTGGTAGGGGTAGGCCCCTACGAGCAGTACTTC; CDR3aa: CASSLVGVGPYEQYF
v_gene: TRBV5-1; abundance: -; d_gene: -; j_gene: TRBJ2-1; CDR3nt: TGCGCCAGCAGCTATGACGGGGGAGGCAATGAGCAGTTCTTC; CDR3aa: CASSYDGGGNEQFF
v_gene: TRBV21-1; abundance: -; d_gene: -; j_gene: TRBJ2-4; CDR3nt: TGTGCCAGCAGCAAATGGCGGACTAGCGGTGATCCTCTAGCCAAAAACATTCAGTACTTC; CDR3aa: CASSKWRTSGDPLAKNIQYF
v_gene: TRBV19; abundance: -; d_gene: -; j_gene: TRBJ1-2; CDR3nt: TGTGCCAGTAGTTGGGGAGAGACGGTTTATGGCTACACCTTC; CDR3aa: CASSWGETVYGYTF
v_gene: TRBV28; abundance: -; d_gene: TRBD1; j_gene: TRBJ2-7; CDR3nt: TGTGCCAGCACAAAGGACAGGGGGATGTACGAGCAGTACTTC; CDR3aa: CASTKDRGMYEQYF
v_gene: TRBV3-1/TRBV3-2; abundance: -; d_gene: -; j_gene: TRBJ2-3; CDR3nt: TGTGCCAGCAGCCAAGATTCGTCGACTTTTCGGCAACAGTATTTT; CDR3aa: CASSQDSSTFRQQYF
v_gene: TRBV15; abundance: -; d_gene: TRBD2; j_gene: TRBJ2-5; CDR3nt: TGTGCCACCAGCAGACGGGGAGGGTTCGGAGAGACCCAGTACTTC; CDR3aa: CATSRRGGFGETQYF
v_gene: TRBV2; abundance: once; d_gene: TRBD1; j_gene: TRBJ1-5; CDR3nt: TGTGCCAGCACGGGACAGCATAGCAATCAGCCCCAGCATTTT; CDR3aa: CASTGQHSNQPQHF
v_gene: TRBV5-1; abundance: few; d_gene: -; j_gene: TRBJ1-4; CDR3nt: TGCGCCAGCAGCGGGACTGACAGATTTAATGAAAAACTGTTTTTT; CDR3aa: CASSGTDRFNEKLFF
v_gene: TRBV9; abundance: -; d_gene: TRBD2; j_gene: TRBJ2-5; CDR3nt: TGTGCCAGCAGCACGACTAGCGCCGGGGAGACCCAGTACTTC; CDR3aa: CASSTTSAGETQYF
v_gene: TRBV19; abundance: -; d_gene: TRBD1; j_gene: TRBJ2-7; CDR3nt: TGTGCCAGTAGTCCTCTAGGGACAGCAGCCTACGAGCAGTACTTC; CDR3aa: CASSPLGTAAYEQYF
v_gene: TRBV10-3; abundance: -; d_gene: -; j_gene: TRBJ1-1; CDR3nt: TGTGCCATCAGACGAGACAGACAACCTGAAGCTTTCTTT; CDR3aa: CAIRRDRQPEAFF
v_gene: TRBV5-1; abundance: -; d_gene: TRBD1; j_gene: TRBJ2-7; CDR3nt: TGCGCCAGCAGCGGGACAGGGGGAGGAAACGAGCAGTACTTC; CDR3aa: CASSGTGGGNEQYF